A selection of T cell receptor beta chains follows, all from one sample in a study of blood T cell repertoires in COVID-19. Some clones are missing from TCRdb's copy, which holds only in-frame ones; the method was immunoSEQ multiplex PCR. The sample has 200,000 to 300,000 clones; about nine tenths are singletons. The sample taken for sequencing was peripheral blood. These receptors came from a man in his sixties with acute or convalescent COVID-19. Both conserved end residues are part of each CDR3. D genes are given only for firm matches. Rows give clone size only sometimes, using once, few, many, or a class for an expanded clone.

TRBV5-4	TRBJ1-1	-	-	TGTGCCAGCAGCTCGGACAGAACGAACACTGAAGCTTTCTTT	CASSSDRTNTEAFF
TRBV19	TRBJ2-1	-	TRBD1	TGTGCCAGTAGTATAGGGGGCCCGGGACAGGGTAATGAGCAGTTCTTC	CASSIGGPGQGNEQFF
TRBV13	TRBJ2-5	-	-	TGTGCCAGCAGCTTAAGTCCAGGGGAAGAGACCCAGTACTTC	CASSLSPGEETQYF
TRBV11-2	TRBJ1-2	-	TRBD1	TGTGCCAGCAGCTCCCTGGACAGGGGAACCTATGGCTACACCTTC	CASSSLDRGTYGYTF
TRBV19	TRBJ1-3	-	-	TGTGCCAGTAGTGCGGACTTCCGGAACACCATATATTTT	CASSADFRNTIYF
TRBV4-2	TRBJ2-3	once	TRBD2	TGTGCCAGCAGCCAAGATTATGGACTAGCGGGAGGGACAGATACGCAGTATTTT	CASSQDYGLAGGTDTQYF
TRBV6-5	TRBJ2-7	-	TRBD1	TGTGCCAGCAGTCCTGGACAGGGTTGGGGCGAGCAGTACTTC	CASSPGQGWGEQYF
TRBV4-3	TRBJ2-1	-	TRBD2	TGCGCCAGCAGCCAAGATCAGAGCGGGAGGGCCTTGTTCTTC	CASSQDQSGRALFF
TRBV27	TRBJ2-3	-	TRBD2	TGTGCCAGCAGCAGTTCAGGGACCCATGGACTAGCGGGAGGAGATACGCAGTATTTT	CASSSSGTHGLAGGDTQYF
TRBV5-4	TRBJ1-2	-	-	TGTGCCAGCAGCTTGAACGGTGGCTACACCTTC	CASSLNGGYTF
TRBV5-1	TRBJ1-4	-	-	TGCGCCAGCAGTAAAGGGGTTGATGAAAAACTGTTTTTT	CASSKGVDEKLFF
TRBV5-1	TRBJ2-1	-	TRBD2	TGCGCCAGCAGCCCCGGACTAGCGGGAGGGGGGTTATACAATGAGCAGTTCTTC	CASSPGLAGGGLYNEQFF
TRBV5-1	TRBJ2-5	-	-	TGCGCCAGCAGCTTGGACGGGGGGCGCGAAGAGACCCAGTACTTC	CASSLDGGREETQYF
TRBV28	TRBJ2-6	-	TRBD1	TGTGCCAGCAGTTTAACCAGGGGGACAGGGGCCAACGTCCTGACTTTC	CASSLTRGTGANVLTF
TRBV10-3	TRBJ2-7	-	-	TGTGCCATCAGAGACAGCTACGAGCAGTACTTC	CAIRDSYEQYF
TRBV5-1	TRBJ2-3	few	-	TGCGCCAGCAGCCCCAACACAGATACGCAGTATTTT	CASSPNTDTQYF
TRBV4-1	TRBJ1-6	-	-	TGCGCCAGCAGCCAAGATGTGGCAGGGCCTAATTCACCCCTCCACTTT	CASSQDVAGPNSPLHF
TRBV6-5	TRBJ1-1	-	-	TGTGCCAGCAGGGACACTTGGAACACTGAAGCTTTCTTT	CASRDTWNTEAFF
TRBV28	TRBJ2-7	-	TRBD2	TGTGCCAGCAGTTTATCCTTCCCCGGACTAGCTAACGAGCAGTACTTC	CASSLSFPGLANEQYF
TRBV5-1	TRBJ1-2	once	-	TGCGCCAGCAGCTTGGACGGACAGTATGGCTACACCTTC	CASSLDGQYGYTF
TRBV5-4	TRBJ2-7	-	-	TGTGCCAGCAGCTTGGGGGGCCTCATCTACGAGCAGTACTTC	CASSLGGLIYEQYF
TRBV28	TRBJ1-3	-	-	TGTGCCAGCAGTTTACTCGGGAGCTCTGGAAACACCATATATTTT	CASSLLGSSGNTIYF
TRBV6-5	TRBJ1-2	-	-	TGTGCCAGCAGGGGGGGTGGGTATGGCTACACCTTC	CASRGGGYGYTF
TRBV4-2	TRBJ2-7	-	TRBD2	TGTGCCAGCAGCGTTGGGACTAGGTCCTACGAGCAGTACTTC	CASSVGTRSYEQYF
TRBV5-1	TRBJ2-3	-	-	TGCGCCAGCAGCTTGACCCAGGGCGGTCCGCAGTATTTT	CASSLTQGGPQYF
TRBV24-1	TRBJ2-1	-	TRBD1	TGTGCCACCAGTGAGGAGCCGGGACAGGGCATGGGTGAGCAGTTCTTC	CATSEEPGQGMGEQFF
TRBV6-5	TRBJ1-2	few	-	TGTGCCAGCAGCGGTGCAGGCCCCACTAACTATGGCTACACCTTC	CASSGAGPTNYGYTF
TRBV7-3	TRBJ2-7	once	-	TGTGCCAGCAGCTTAGGGACACAGTACGAGCAGTACTTC	CASSLGTQYEQYF
TRBV18	TRBJ2-5	-	-	TGTGCCAGCTCACCATCAGACACCCAAGAGACCCAGTACTTC	CASSPSDTQETQYF
TRBV30	TRBJ1-1	-	-	TGTGCCTGGAGTGTACATGGCGGGTCCTACACTGAAGCTTTCTTT	CAWSVHGGSYTEAFF
TRBV5-1	TRBJ2-7	-	TRBD1	TGCGCCAGCAGCCTACAGGGGGAGAGAGAGCAGTACTTC	CASSLQGEREQYF
TRBV18	TRBJ2-3	-	TRBD2	TGTGCCAGCTCATCGTGGGCGGGAGAGAGGCCAGATACGCAGTATTTT	CASSSWAGERPDTQYF
TRBV18	TRBJ2-7	-	-	TGTGCCAGCTCATCCACCAGGGAAACCTACGAGCAGTACTTC	CASSSTRETYEQYF
TRBV19	TRBJ2-5	-	-	TGTGCCAGTAGTGCCCTATCCAACAGGGAAGGCCAAGAGACCCAGTACTTC	CASSALSNREGQETQYF
TRBV3-1/TRBV3-2	TRBJ2-1	-	-	TGTGCCAGCAGCCAAGGGCCTTTCCCCGTGGAGCAGTTCTTC	CASSQGPFPVEQFF
TRBV2	TRBJ2-2	-	-	TGTGCCAGCAGTGAAGGGGCTGCGTGGACCGGGGAGCTGTTTTTT	CASSEGAAWTGELFF
TRBV19	TRBJ1-3	-	TRBD1	TGTGCCAGTAGTCGGGACAGGGAAGGAAACACCATATATTTT	CASSRDREGNTIYF
TRBV29-1	TRBJ2-7	-	TRBD1	TGCAGCGTTGTCGGGGCAGGGGGAGCCTACGAGCAGTACTTC	CSVVGAGGAYEQYF
TRBV30	TRBJ2-1	-	TRBD2	TGTGCCTGTAGCGGGAGGGCCGGGGGAGACAATGAGCAGTTCTTC	CACSGRAGGDNEQFF